The TCR beta chain under discussion was sequenced for a study of CD8 T cells in Susac syndrome. About the research overall: Blood was drawn from Susac syndrome patients while they were therapy-naive, on corticosteroids, or on intravenous immunoglobulin alone.

The sequenced target, TCR beta, came from blood CD8+ and CD4+ T cells. Patients with Susac syndrome met diagnostic criteria defined recently for definite or probable disease. In this sample, this clonotype turned up once. Trimming took 7 bases from V and 6 from J; bases not matched to a gene: 1. The CDR3 loop spans 12 amino acids. Per the germline V gene, CDR1 is KGHSH and CDR2 is LQKENI. Random-hexamer reverse transcription was applied to roughly 0.5 to 1 ug RNA. The authors amplified TCR beta CDR3 across 54 Vbeta and 13 Jbeta using immunoSEQ multiplex PCR. TCRdb itself ran the immunoSEQ multiplex PCR reads through MiXCR, one entry per CDR3 protein. Counted here are some 150,000 distinct CDR3 sequences, 95% occurring once; the ten biggest clones make up around 0.15%.

The sequencing sample was made of CD4+ T cells from PBMCs. The receptor was derived from a human donor with Susac syndrome. The chain combines TRBV18 with TRBJ1-2, with 11 bases lining up with TRBD1. CDR3 residues: CASWDRGDGYTF. The CDR3 DNA is TGTGCCAGCTGGGACAGGGGGGATGGCTACACCTTC.